One and the same sample provided the 21 T cell receptor beta chains below, sequenced in a study of blood T cell repertoires in COVID-19. Produced via immunoSEQ multiplex PCR; TCRdb's table is partial and in-frame only. Seen here are approximately 210,000 clones, approximately 81% observed once, and the top ten hold approximately 3.8%. Sequencing was done on a sample of peripheral blood. Receptors were obtained from a woman aged 80 or over with acute or convalescent COVID-19.

This sequence joins TRBV6-5 and TRBJ1-4, with D perhaps matching TRBD1 (5 bases). The germline V gene encodes CDR1 MNHEY and CDR2 SVGAGI. The CDR3 has 14 amino acids. With 11 bases removed from V and 11 bases from J, the gap between germline ends came to 24 bases. The CDR3 protein is CAVRRFPQGAKLFF. CDR3 coding DNA: TGTGCCGTCCGAAGGTTTCCCCAAGGGGCGAAACTGTTTTTT.

J is TRBJ1-2 and V is TRBV18; 10 nucleotides match TRBD1. The germline V gene encodes CDR1 KGHSH and CDR2 LQKENI. The V segment lost 5 bases and the J segment 4 bases; nucleotides outside the gene matches: 4. The CDR3 covers 14 residues. The CDR3 nucleotides are TGTGCCAGCTCATCACGGACAGGGGGCTATGGCTACACCTTC. It translates to CASSSRTGGYGYTF. Full variable domain (remainder filled in from reference TRBV18 and TRBJ1-2): NAGVMQNPRHLVRRRGQEARLRCSPMKGHSHVYWYRQLPEEGLKFMVYLQKENIIDESGMPKERFSAEFPKEGPSILRIQQVVRGDSAAYFCASSSRTGGYGYTFGSGTRLTVV.

This clone was detected only once. The gene calls are TRBV7-8 and TRBJ1-5; possible D gene TRBD1, 5 bases. Trimming shortened V by 1 base and J by 2 bases, and 6 bases separated the two germline ends. The CDR3 spans 14 residues. Germline V gene lookup returns CDR1 SGHVS and CDR2 FQNEAQ. CDR3 amino acids: CASSLGGGNQPQHF. CDR3 nucleotides: TGTGCCAGCAGCTTAGGGGGGGGCAATCAGCCCCAGCATTTT.

There are a few counts of this clone. The chain has TRBV28 and TRBJ1-1; the D gene is possibly TRBD1 (6 bases). With 6 bases removed from V and 0 bases from J, the gap between germline ends came to 11 bases. In germline, CDR1 is MDHEN, CDR2 SYDVKM. The length of the CDR3 is 14 residues. The chain's CDR3 is CASREGGMNTEAFF. The CDR3 bases are TGTGCCAGCAGGGAGGGGGGGATGAACACTGAAGCTTTCTTT.

CDR3 protein: CASSIGLAGGRETQYF. The CDR3 DNA follows: TGTGCCAGCAGCATAGGGTTAGCGGGGGGGAGGGAGACCCAGTACTTC. The chain combines TRBV7-2 with TRBJ2-5, with 11 nucleotides matching TRBD2. CDR1 is SGHTA and CDR2 is FQGNSA in the germline V gene. The CDR3 totals 16 residues. The V segment lost 5 bases and the J segment 5 bases; nucleotides outside the gene matches: 10.

The chain uses TRBV10-3 and TRBJ1-5, with a tentative D call TRBD1 (6 bases). CDR3 size: 13 residues. The V gene's germline CDR1 is ENHRY and CDR2 SYGVKD. The V end lost 8 bases, the J end lost 3 bases, and 11 bases lay between the germline ends. As DNA, the CDR3 is TGTGCCATCTCACAGGGCGACAATCAGCCCCAGCATTTT. This gives the protein CAISQGDNQPQHF.

The chain has TRBV5-1 and TRBJ1-1; TRBD1 matches at 9 bases. This CDR3 spans 15 amino acids. Germline V gene data show CDR1 as SGHRS and CDR2 as YFSETQ. J was trimmed by 1 base and V by 4 bases; bases with no gene match: 5. This CDR3 is CASSQGQGPNTEAFF. The CDR3, as DNA: TGCGCCAGCAGCCAGGGACAGGGACCGAACACTGAAGCTTTCTTT.

The CDR3 reads CASSSMRDSADTQYF. CDR3 coding DNA: TGTGCCAGCAGCTCCATGCGTGACTCGGCAGATACGCAGTATTTT. The chain has TRBV3-1 (or the pseudogene TRBV3-2) and TRBJ2-3; D is unclear. The V gene lost 5 bases and the J gene lost 4 bases, with 16 bases spanning the gap. Looked up from germline, CDR1 is LGHDT and CDR2 is YNNKEL (reference sequence). The CDR3 has 15 residues.

The J gene is TRBJ1-1, the V gene TRBV5-4, with a weak D call TRBD1 (6 bases). V gave up 4 bases and J gave up 4 bases, with 17 bases separating them. CDR1 is SGHNT and CDR2 is YYREEE in the germline V gene (reference sequence). This CDR3 is built from 15 residues. The CDR3 DNA reads TGTGCCAGCAGCGTTTCAGGGGTTGATGGCACTGAAGCTTTCTTT. This codes for CASSVSGVDGTEAFF.

The chain has TRBV14 and TRBJ2-1; TRBD1 aligns across 9 bases. The V gene's germline CDR1 is SGHDN and CDR2 FVKESK. This CDR3 comprises 16 residues. The trim removed 4 bases at V and 4 bases at J, leaving 8 bases unmatched. The CDR3 is CASSLTGTGSYNEQFF. CDR3 nucleotide sequence: TGTGCCAGCAGCCTAACCGGGACAGGGTCGTACAATGAGCAGTTCTTC.

This clone was observed a single time. The V call is TRBV12-3 or TRBV12-4, the J call TRBJ1-2; D is perhaps TRBD1 (5 bases). This CDR3 spans 13 amino acids. Trimming stripped 6 bases from V and 8 bases from J, with 16 bases between. CDR3 residues: CASRGDSLGGYTF. The CDR3 DNA sequence: TGTGCCAGCAGGGGGGACTCTCTAGGCGGCTACACCTTC.

The chain uses TRBV6-1 and TRBJ1-4; tentative D call: TRBD1 (5 bases). Looked up from germline, CDR1 is MNHNS and CDR2 is SASEGT. Trimming took off 2 bases at V and 1 base at J, with 11 bases between the two ends. The CDR3 is 16 amino acids. CDR3 nucleotides: TGTGCCAGCAGTGAAATACTTAGGGGAACTAATGAAAAACTGTTTTTT. The encoded protein is CASSEILRGTNEKLFF.

The V gene is TRBV7-2, the J gene TRBJ2-3, with 14 bases that match TRBD2. Germline V gene sequence: CDR1 SGHTA, CDR2 FQGNSA. Trimming at V came to 0 bases and at J to 3 bases, leaving 2 bases not matched to a gene. The length of the CDR3 is 17 residues. The CDR3 DNA reads as TGTGCCAGCAGCTTAGCAGGACTAGCGGGGGGTACAGATACGCAGTATTTT. Translation: CASSLAGLAGGTDTQYF.

The genes are TRBV5-4 and TRBJ1-2; D possibly corresponds to TRBD1 (6 bases). The CDR3 runs 12 residues. V lost 4 bases and J 8 bases, leaving 12 bases between the germline ends. Germline-derived CDR1 and CDR2 are SGHNT and YYREEE (reference sequence). The CDR3: CASSAAGEGYTF. CDR3 bases: TGTGCCAGCAGCGCGGCAGGGGAGGGCTACACCTTC. The full variable domain, rest sourced from reference TRBV5-4 and TRBJ1-2, is ETGVTQSPTHLIKTRGQQVTLRCSSQSGHNTVSWYQQALGQGPQFIFQYYREEENGRGNFPPRFSGLQFPNYSSELNVNALELDDSALYLCASSAAGEGYTFGSGTRLTVV.

This clone was observed once. The gene calls are TRBV19 and TRBJ1-2; D perhaps matches TRBD1 (5 bases). Trimming pared 4 bases from V and 4 bases from J, leaving 16 bases between. The germline gives CDR1 LNHDA, CDR2 SQIVND (reference sequence). This CDR3 region has 15 residues. CDR3 protein: CASSTLIGVGYGYTF. The CDR3 DNA follows: TGTGCCAGTAGTACCCTAATAGGGGTCGGCTATGGCTACACCTTC.

This clone was seen a few times. The chain couples TRBV28 to TRBJ1-3, with D possibly being TRBD1 (5 bases). Germline CDR1 is MDHEN and CDR2 is SYDVKM. V gave up 3 bases and J gave up 6 bases, with 18 bases separating them. The CDR3 has 16 amino acids. CDR3 nucleotide sequence: TGTGCCAGCAGTTTCCCTCGACAGAACCTTGAAAACACCATATATTTT. This translates into CASSFPRQNLENTIYF.

This clone was seen only once. This rearrangement joins TRBV11-2 to TRBJ1-2, with 7 nucleotides matching TRBD1. The CDR3 extends over 16 amino acids. With 5 bases clipped from V and 4 bases from J, the junction kept 13 bases outside the gene matches. Germline V lookup: CDR1 SGHAT, CDR2 FQNNGV. CDR3 sequence: CASSLRGGELSYGYTF. CDR3 nucleotides: TGTGCCAGCAGCCTCCGAGGGGGCGAACTTAGCTATGGCTACACCTTC.

J is TRBJ2-3 and V is TRBV19; 9 nucleotides line up with TRBD2. V trimming: 5 bases; J trimming: 9 bases; junction bases outside the gene matches: 9. Germline-derived CDR1 and CDR2 are LNHDA and SQIVND (reference sequence). This CDR3 has 14 amino acids. CDR3 region: CASSEGGGAWTQYF. CDR3 DNA: TGTGCCAGTAGTGAGGGCGGGGGGGCTTGGACGCAGTATTTT. The complete variable domain, with remaining parts taken from reference TRBV19 and TRBJ2-3, reads DGGITQSPKYLFRKEGQNVTLSCEQNLNHDAMYWYRQDPGQGLRLIYYSQIVNDFQKGDIAEGYSVSREKKESFPLTVTSAQKNPTAFYLCASSEGGGAWTQYFGPGTRLTVL.

The CDR3 loop reads CASSLWSGDGYTF. As DNA, the CDR3 is TGTGCCAGCAGTTTATGGTCAGGGGACGGCTACACCTTC. The rearrangement links TRBV28 to TRBJ1-2; D might be TRBD1 (6 bases). Germline V gene sequence: CDR1 MDHEN, CDR2 SYDVKM. The CDR3 totals 13 residues. The germline V and J ends were trimmed by 0 bases and 8 bases, with 10 bases remaining between them.

The rearrangement joins TRBV3-1 (or the pseudogene TRBV3-2) to TRBJ1-5; D is unclear. The CDR3 runs 14 residues. Deletions cut 1 base from V and 9 bases from J, with 13 bases between. Per the germline V gene, CDR1 is LGHDT and CDR2 is YNNKEL (reference sequence). In DNA form, the CDR3 reads TGTGCCAGCAGCCAAGGACACCCCATTGGGCCCCAGCATTTT. Amino acids: CASSQGHPIGPQHF.

The chain joins TRBV12-3 or TRBV12-4 to TRBJ1-2; 8 nucleotides match TRBD1. This CDR3 is 13 amino acids long. V shed 2 bases and J 6 bases; nucleotides not matched to a gene: 2. The CDR3 region is CASSLLTGDGYTF. The CDR3 DNA is TGTGCCAGCAGTTTACTGACAGGGGATGGCTACACCTTC.